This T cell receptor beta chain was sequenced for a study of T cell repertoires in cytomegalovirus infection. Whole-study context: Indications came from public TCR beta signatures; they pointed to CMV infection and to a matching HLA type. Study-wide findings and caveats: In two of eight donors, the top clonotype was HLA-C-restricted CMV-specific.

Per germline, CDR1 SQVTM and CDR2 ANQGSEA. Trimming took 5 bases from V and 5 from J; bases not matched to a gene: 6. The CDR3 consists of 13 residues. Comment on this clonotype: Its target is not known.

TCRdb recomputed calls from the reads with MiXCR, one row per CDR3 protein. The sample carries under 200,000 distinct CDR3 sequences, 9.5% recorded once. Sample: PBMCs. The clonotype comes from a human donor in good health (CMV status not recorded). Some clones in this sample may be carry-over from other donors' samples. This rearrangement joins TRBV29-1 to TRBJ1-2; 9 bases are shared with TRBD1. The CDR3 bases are TGCAGCGTTACTGGGACAGGGCGGTATGGCTACACCTTC. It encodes CSVTGTGRYGYTF.